These 18 T cell receptor beta chains were sequenced from one sample in a study of type 1 regulatory T cells (dated by TCRdb to about 2021). The listed sequencing device is Illumina MiSeq. TCRdb cleaned the public reads at Q25 with fastp, built clones with MiXCR and kept in-frame beta chains. Here each entry gathers all rows of one CDR3 protein and keeps the most common genes and DNA. The sample profile shows about 62,000 distinct CDR3 sequences; approximately 60% of them were found once. The ten largest clones represent 1.8% of the sample. These receptors are not linked to any known antigen. Specimen: cultured non-Tr1 T cells, either the whole culture or a sorted T cell fraction (not recorded which). In light of the paper, this sample's cell subset or site label describes: non-Tr1 population from the T-allo10 product. The receptors come from a human donor in good health.

The rearrangement uses TRBV12-3 or TRBV12-4 and TRBJ2-7; the D is unclear. CDR3 length equals 12 residues. Trimming shortened V by 3 bases and J by 2 bases, and 5 bases separated the two germline ends. Here the CDR3 DNA reads TGTGCCAGCAGTTTTCACGCCTACGAGCAGTACTTC. Amino acid sequence: CASSFHAYEQYF.

The genes are TRBV29-1 and TRBJ1-5, with unresolved D. There are 17 residues in the CDR3. Germline loops: CDR1 SQVTM, CDR2 ANQGSEA. Trimming pared 0 bases from V and 0 bases from J, leaving 15 bases between. In DNA form, the CDR3 reads TGCAGCGTTGAAGATGGAGTTTCGGTGCATAGCAATCAGCCCCAGCATTTT. It yields the protein CSVEDGVSVHSNQPQHF.

In its sample, this clonotype was seen a few times. The chain links TRBV20-1 to TRBJ1-6; 7 bases map to TRBD1. The junction had 5 bases not matched to a gene; V was cut back by 6 bases and J by 6 bases. CDR3 size: 13 residues. Germline V lookup: CDR1 DFQATT, CDR2 SNEGSKA (reference sequence). The CDR3 is CSASGTVNSPLHF. In DNA, the CDR3 is TGCAGTGCCTCCGGGACAGTTAATTCACCCCTCCACTTT.

The chain uses TRBV20-1 and TRBJ2-1, with 9 bases fitting TRBD2. The V segment lost 5 bases and the J segment 8 bases; nucleotides outside the gene matches: 13. The CDR3 has 15 amino acids. The germline V gene encodes CDR1 DFQATT and CDR2 SNEGSKA (reference sequence). CDR3 nucleotide sequence: TGCAGTGCTCCGAGGGCGGGTGGCGGGAGGGATGAGCAGTTCTTC. This gives the protein CSAPRAGGGRDEQFF.

The rearrangement uses TRBV25-1 and TRBJ2-7; 11 nucleotides line up with TRBD2. The CDR3 sequence is 15 residues long. J was trimmed by 3 bases and V by 1 base; bases with no gene match: 2. Germline CDR1 MGHDK, CDR2 SYGVNS. CDR3: CASSESTSGSYEQYF. CDR3 bases: TGTGCCAGCAGTGAATCAACTAGCGGGAGCTACGAGCAGTACTTC.

This chain connects TRBV6-1 to TRBJ2-2; TRBD2 matches 7 bases. In germline, CDR1 is MNHNS, CDR2 SASEGT. V was clipped by 5 bases and J by 4 bases; unmatched bases: 7. This CDR3 has 15 residues. The CDR3 coding sequence is TGTGCCAGCAGTCCCCGACTAGCCCTCACCGGGGAGCTGTTTTTT. Amino acid sequence: CASSPRLALTGELFF.

J is TRBJ1-1 and V is TRBV25-1; D gene ambiguous. Germline CDR1 reads MGHDK; CDR2 reads SYGVNS. This CDR3 has 15 amino acids. V gave up 3 bases and J gave up 1 base, with 12 bases separating them. CDR3 DNA sequence: TGTGCCAGCAGTGACACCCTCACGAGGAACACTGAAGCTTTCTTT. This encodes CASSDTLTRNTEAFF. The variable domain in full, completed from reference TRBV25-1 and TRBJ1-1, reads EADIYQTPRYLVIGTGKKITLECSQTMGHDKMYWYQQDPGMELHLIHYSYGVNSTEKGDLSSESTVSRIRTEHFPLTLESARPSHTSQYLCASSDTLTRNTEAFFGQGTRLTVV.

The chain recombines TRBV3-1 with TRBJ2-1; D not resolved. Germline loops: CDR1 LGHDT, CDR2 YNNKEL (reference sequence). V was trimmed by 0 bases and J by 5 bases, leaving 11 bases between them. CDR3 length: 15 residues. The CDR3 protein is CASSQDGEQHNEQFF. DNA of the CDR3: TGTGCCAGCAGCCAAGATGGGGAACAGCACAATGAGCAGTTCTTC.

The J gene is TRBJ2-5, the V gene TRBV11-3; D may match TRBD1 or TRBD2 (5 bases each). This CDR3 has 12 residues. Germline values: CDR1 SGHNT, CDR2 YENEEA. The V gene lost 4 bases and the J gene lost 5 bases, with 8 bases spanning the gap. CDR3 sequence reads: CASSSWGETQYF. DNA of the CDR3: TGTGCCAGCAGCTCTTGGGGGGAGACCCAGTACTTC.

The rearrangement links TRBV20-1 to TRBJ2-7; TRBD2 aligns across 11 bases. The V segment lost 0 bases and the J segment 3 bases; nucleotides outside the gene matches: 13. Germline V gene data show CDR1 as DFQATT and CDR2 as SNEGSKA (reference sequence). The CDR3 is 18 residues long. The CDR3 spells CSARDRRVGTSGNYEQYF. The CDR3 nucleotides are TGCAGTGCTAGAGATCGGCGAGTGGGGACTAGCGGAAACTACGAGCAGTACTTC.

V is TRBV12-3 or TRBV12-4 and J is TRBJ1-1, with D maybe TRBD1 (6 bases). V dropped 3 bases and J dropped 0 bases, with 11 bases sitting between them. The length of the CDR3 is 15 residues. The CDR3 reads CASSLTRGLNTEAFF. CDR3 nucleotides: TGTGCCAGCAGTTTGACCAGGGGATTGAACACTGAAGCTTTCTTT.

The chain uses TRBV28 and TRBJ1-2; maybe TRBD1 (5 bases). Germline V gene sequence: CDR1 MDHEN, CDR2 SYDVKM. V lost 5 bases, J lost 10 bases, and 17 bases lay in between. There are 13 residues in the CDR3. CDR3 sequence reads: CASSVDRGRYYTF. The CDR3 DNA follows: TGTGCCAGCAGTGTTGATCGGGGCCGATACTACACCTTC.

This sequence joins TRBV24-1 and TRBJ1-4; D unresolved. The CDR3 sequence is 12 residues long. The germline V gene encodes CDR1 KGHDR and CDR2 SFDVKD. V shed 10 bases and J shed 6 bases, with 11 bases lying between them. The CDR3 nucleotides read TGTGCCACTGGAGACGGACATGAAAAACTGTTTTTT. Protein product: CATGDGHEKLFF.

V is TRBV9 and J is TRBJ2-5, with TRBD1 matching over 9 bases. V was pared by 0 bases and J by 4 bases, with 4 bases of the junction left unmatched. The CDR3 covers 15 residues. Looked up from germline, CDR1 is SGDLS and CDR2 is YYNGEE. As DNA, the CDR3 is TGTGCCAGCAGCGTAGCTCCGACAGGGGGAGAGACCCAGTACTTC. Protein sequence: CASSVAPTGGETQYF. The complete variable domain, with remaining parts taken from reference TRBV9 and TRBJ2-5, reads DSGVTQTPKHLITATGQRVTLRCSPRSGDLSVYWYQQSLDQGLQFLIQYYNGEERAKGNILERFSAQQFPDLHSELNLSSLELGDSALYFCASSVAPTGGETQYFGPGTRLLVL.

The chain is built from TRBV19 and TRBJ1-1, with D unresolved. Trimming took off 5 bases at V and 0 bases at J, with 7 bases between the two ends. The CDR3 is 13 residues long. The germline CDR1 and CDR2 sequences are LNHDA and SQIVND (reference sequence). CDR3 residues: CASSDVMNTEAFF. CDR3 coding DNA: TGTGCCAGTAGTGACGTGATGAACACTGAAGCTTTCTTT.

The chain carries TRBV29-1 and TRBJ2-3; the match to TRBD2 covers 12 bases. The CDR3 consists of 16 residues. Germline trimming cut 4 bases from V and 0 bases from J; bases unmatched to any gene: 5. Germline V lookup: CDR1 SQVTM, CDR2 ANQGSEA. In DNA form, the CDR3 reads TGCAGCGTTGTGGGACTAGCGGGTCGTAGCACAGATACGCAGTATTTT. Protein sequence: CSVVGLAGRSTDTQYF.

This rearrangement joins TRBV7-2 to TRBJ2-7; 7 nucleotides match TRBD1. This CDR3 is built from 14 residues. CDR1 SGHTA and CDR2 FQGNSA come from the germline V gene. The V segment lost 3 bases and the J segment 7 bases; nucleotides outside the gene matches: 9. CDR3 sequence reads: CASSFSRGFGEQYF. The CDR3 bases are TGTGCCAGCAGCTTCTCCAGGGGGTTTGGGGAGCAGTACTTC.

The chain combines TRBV20-1 with TRBJ2-7, with D possibly called TRBD1 or TRBD2 (5 bases each). V was pared by 5 bases and J by 4 bases, with 9 bases between. The V gene's germline CDR1 is DFQATT and CDR2 SNEGSKA (reference sequence). This CDR3 is built from 11 residues. This CDR3 reads CSAGGQYEQYF. The CDR3 coding sequence is TGCAGTGCTGGGGGTCAGTACGAGCAGTACTTC.